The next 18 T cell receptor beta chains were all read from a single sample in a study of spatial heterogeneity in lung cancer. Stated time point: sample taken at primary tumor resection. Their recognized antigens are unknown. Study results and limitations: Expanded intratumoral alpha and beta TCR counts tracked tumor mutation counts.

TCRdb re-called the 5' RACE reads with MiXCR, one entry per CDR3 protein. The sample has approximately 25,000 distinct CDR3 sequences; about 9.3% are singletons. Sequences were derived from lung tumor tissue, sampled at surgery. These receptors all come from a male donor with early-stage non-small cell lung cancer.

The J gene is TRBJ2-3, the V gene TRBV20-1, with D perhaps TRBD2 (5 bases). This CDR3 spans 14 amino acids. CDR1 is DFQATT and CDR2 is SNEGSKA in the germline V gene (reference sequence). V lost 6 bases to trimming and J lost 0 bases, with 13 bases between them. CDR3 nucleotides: TGCAGTGCCAGCGGAGCAGGCAGCACAGATACGCAGTATTTT. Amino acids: CSASGAGSTDTQYF.

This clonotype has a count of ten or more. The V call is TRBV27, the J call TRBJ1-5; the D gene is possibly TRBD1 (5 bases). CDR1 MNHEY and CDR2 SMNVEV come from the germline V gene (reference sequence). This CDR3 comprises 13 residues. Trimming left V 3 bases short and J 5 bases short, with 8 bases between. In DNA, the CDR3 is TGTGCCAGCAGTTTTCAGGGCCATCAGCCCCAGCATTTT. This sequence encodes CASSFQGHQPQHF.

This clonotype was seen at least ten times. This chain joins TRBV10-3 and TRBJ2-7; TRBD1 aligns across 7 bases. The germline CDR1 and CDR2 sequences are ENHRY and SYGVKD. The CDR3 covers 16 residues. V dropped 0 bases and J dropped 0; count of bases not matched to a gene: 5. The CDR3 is CAISESGGQVSYEQYF. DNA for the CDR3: TGTGCCATCAGTGAGTCAGGTGGACAGGTCTCCTACGAGCAGTACTTC.

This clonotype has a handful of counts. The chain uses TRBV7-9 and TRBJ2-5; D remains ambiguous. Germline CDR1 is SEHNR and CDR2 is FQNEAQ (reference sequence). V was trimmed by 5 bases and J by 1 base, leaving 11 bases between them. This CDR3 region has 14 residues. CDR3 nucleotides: TGTGCCAGCAGCCCAACTGCGCTCCAAGAGACCCAGTACTTC. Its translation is CASSPTALQETQYF.

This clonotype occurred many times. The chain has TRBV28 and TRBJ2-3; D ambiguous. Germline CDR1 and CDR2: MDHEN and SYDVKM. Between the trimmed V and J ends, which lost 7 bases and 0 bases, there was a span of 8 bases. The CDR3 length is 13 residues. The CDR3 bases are TGTGCCAGCAAGAAAGCTAGCACAGATACGCAGTATTTT. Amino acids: CASKKASTDTQYF.

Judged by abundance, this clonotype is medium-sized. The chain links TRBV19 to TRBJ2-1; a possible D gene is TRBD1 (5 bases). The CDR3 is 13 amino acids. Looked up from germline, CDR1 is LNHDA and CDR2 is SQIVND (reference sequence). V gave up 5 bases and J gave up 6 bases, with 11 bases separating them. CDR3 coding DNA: TGTGCCAGTAGTTTGGGGCAGGGCAATGAGCAGTTCTTC. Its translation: CASSLGQGNEQFF.

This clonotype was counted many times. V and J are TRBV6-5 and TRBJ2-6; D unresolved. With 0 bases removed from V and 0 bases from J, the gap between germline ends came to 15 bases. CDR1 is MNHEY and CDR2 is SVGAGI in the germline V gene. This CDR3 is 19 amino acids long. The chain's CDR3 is CASSYSLRRRRSGANVLTF. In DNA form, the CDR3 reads TGTGCCAGCAGTTACTCGTTGCGGCGAAGGCGCTCTGGGGCCAACGTCCTGACTTTC.

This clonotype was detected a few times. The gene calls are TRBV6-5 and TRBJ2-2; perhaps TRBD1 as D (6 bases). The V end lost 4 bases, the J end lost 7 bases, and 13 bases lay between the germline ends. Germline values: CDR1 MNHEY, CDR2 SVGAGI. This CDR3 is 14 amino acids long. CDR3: CASSSPDRIGELFF. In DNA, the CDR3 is TGTGCCAGCAGTTCCCCTGACAGGATCGGGGAGCTGTTTTTT.

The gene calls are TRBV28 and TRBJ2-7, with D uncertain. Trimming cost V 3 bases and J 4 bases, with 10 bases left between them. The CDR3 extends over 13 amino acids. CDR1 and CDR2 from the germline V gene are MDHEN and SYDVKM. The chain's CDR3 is CASSFEWRYEQYF. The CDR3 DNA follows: TGTGCCAGCAGTTTCGAGTGGAGATACGAGCAGTACTTC.

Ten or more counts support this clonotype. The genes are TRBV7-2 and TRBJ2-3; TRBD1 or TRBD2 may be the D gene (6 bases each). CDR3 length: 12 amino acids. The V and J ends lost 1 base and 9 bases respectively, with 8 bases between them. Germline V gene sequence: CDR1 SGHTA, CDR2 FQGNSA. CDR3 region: CASSLGGGTQYF. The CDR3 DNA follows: TGTGCCAGCAGCTTAGGAGGGGGGACGCAGTATTTT.

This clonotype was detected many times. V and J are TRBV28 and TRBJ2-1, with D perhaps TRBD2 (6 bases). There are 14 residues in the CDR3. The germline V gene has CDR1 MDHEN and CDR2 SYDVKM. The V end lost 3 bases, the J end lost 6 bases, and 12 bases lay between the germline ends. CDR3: CASSFGGSINEQFF. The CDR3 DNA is TGTGCCAGCAGTTTCGGGGGTTCCATCAATGAGCAGTTCTTC.

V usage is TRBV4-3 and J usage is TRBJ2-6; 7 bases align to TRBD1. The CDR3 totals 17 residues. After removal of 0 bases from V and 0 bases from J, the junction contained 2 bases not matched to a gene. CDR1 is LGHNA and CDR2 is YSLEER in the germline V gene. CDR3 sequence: CASSQEPGGSGANVLTF. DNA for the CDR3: TGCGCCAGCAGCCAAGAACCAGGGGGCTCTGGGGCCAACGTCCTGACTTTC.

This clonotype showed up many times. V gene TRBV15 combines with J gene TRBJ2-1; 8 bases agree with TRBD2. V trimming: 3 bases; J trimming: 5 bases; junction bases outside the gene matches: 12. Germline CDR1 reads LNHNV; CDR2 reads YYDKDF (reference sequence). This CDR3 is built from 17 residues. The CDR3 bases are TGTGCCACCAGCAGCCCAACCGGGGGGGCGCGCCACAATGAGCAGTTCTTC. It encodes CATSSPTGGARHNEQFF.

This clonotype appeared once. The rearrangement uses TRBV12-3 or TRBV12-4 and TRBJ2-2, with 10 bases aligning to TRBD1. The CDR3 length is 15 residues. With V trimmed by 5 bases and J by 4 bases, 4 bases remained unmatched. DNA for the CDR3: TGTGCCAGCAGTCGACAGGGGGCGGGCACCGGGGAGCTGTTTTTT. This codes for CASSRQGAGTGELFF.

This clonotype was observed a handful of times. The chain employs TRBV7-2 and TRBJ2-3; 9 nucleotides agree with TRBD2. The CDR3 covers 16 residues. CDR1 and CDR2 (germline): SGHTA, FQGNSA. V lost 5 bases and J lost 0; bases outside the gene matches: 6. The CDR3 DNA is TGTGCCAGCAGCCCCCGGAGCGGGGGGAGCACAGATACGCAGTATTTT. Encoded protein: CASSPRSGGSTDTQYF.

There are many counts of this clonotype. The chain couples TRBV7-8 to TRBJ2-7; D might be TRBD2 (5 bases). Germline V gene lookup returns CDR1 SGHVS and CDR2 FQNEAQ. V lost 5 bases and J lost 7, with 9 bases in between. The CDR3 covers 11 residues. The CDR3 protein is CASSHGGEQYF. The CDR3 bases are TGTGCCAGCAGCCACGGCGGGGAGCAGTACTTC.

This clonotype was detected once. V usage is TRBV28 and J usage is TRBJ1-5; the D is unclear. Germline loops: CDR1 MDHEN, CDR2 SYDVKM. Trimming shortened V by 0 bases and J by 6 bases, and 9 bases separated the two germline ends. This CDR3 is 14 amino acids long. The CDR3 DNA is TGTGCCAGCAGTTTATGGGTGGGTAGTCAGCCCCAGCATTTT. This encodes CASSLWVGSQPQHF.

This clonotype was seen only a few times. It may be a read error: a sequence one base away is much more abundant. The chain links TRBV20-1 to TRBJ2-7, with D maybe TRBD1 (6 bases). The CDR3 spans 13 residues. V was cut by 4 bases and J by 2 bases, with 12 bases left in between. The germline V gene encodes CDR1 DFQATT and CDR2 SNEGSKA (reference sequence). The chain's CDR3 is CSATPGHPYEQYF. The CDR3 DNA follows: TGCAGTGCTACTCCGGGACACCCCTACGAGCAGTACTTC.